The rows below give T cell receptor beta chains drawn from one sample of a study of OX40 agonist ivuxolimab in advanced cancers. Only in-frame clones appear in the TCRdb table, and some are missing; sequencing was by immunoSEQ multiplex PCR. This sample carries about 50,000 clones, approximately 86% of them seen once, and the ten largest clones take under 2.5%. The source was CD4+ or CD8+ T cells sorted from blood, collected in a trial of the OX40 agonist ivuxolimab. These receptors were obtained from an adult with an advanced solid tumor such as melanoma, head and neck, liver or kidney cancer. Each CDR3 is given with its conserved first and last residue. Fields, in order: D gene, J gene, clone size, V gene, CDR3 protein, CDR3 DNA. The D gene is left open where the match is weak. A clone size is listed for some rows: how often the clone was seen (once, few, many), or a class if it is expanded.

d_gene: .
j_gene: TRBJ1-2
abundance: .
v_gene: TRBV4-2
CDR3aa: CASSTTTDSYGYTF
CDR3nt: TGTGCCAGCAGCACTACAACGGACAGCTATGGCTACACCTTC

d_gene: TRBD2
j_gene: TRBJ2-3
abundance: .
v_gene: TRBV15
CDR3aa: CATSRDSGRTDTQYF
CDR3nt: TGTGCCACCAGCAGAGATAGCGGGAGAACAGATACGCAGTATTTT

d_gene: .
j_gene: TRBJ2-7
abundance: .
v_gene: TRBV30
CDR3aa: CAWTDGGPAPYEQYF
CDR3nt: TGTGCCTGGACGGATGGGGGTCCGGCGCCCTACGAGCAGTACTTC

d_gene: TRBD1
j_gene: TRBJ1-1
abundance: .
v_gene: TRBV6-1
CDR3aa: CASSGIQGGHTEAFF
CDR3nt: TGTGCCAGCAGTGGAATACAGGGGGGGCACACTGAAGCTTTCTTT

d_gene: TRBD2
j_gene: TRBJ2-5
abundance: once
v_gene: TRBV29-1
CDR3aa: CSSRAGEGRETQYF
CDR3nt: TGCAGCTCCCGAGCGGGAGAGGGGCGGGAGACCCAGTACTTC

d_gene: .
j_gene: TRBJ1-2
abundance: .
v_gene: TRBV7-8
CDR3aa: CASSYGQIYGYTF
CDR3nt: TGTGCCAGCAGCTATGGACAGATCTATGGCTACACCTTC

d_gene: .
j_gene: TRBJ1-5
abundance: .
v_gene: TRBV10-3
CDR3aa: CAISETQGLGQPQHF
CDR3nt: TGTGCCATCAGTGAGACCCAGGGGTTAGGACAGCCCCAGCATTTT

d_gene: .
j_gene: TRBJ2-1
abundance: .
v_gene: TRBV7-2
CDR3aa: CASSSTIGLNNEQFF
CDR3nt: TGTGCCAGCAGCTCAACGATAGGACTGAACAATGAGCAGTTCTTC

d_gene: .
j_gene: TRBJ1-5
abundance: .
v_gene: TRBV6-1
CDR3aa: CASSERRYSNQPQHF
CDR3nt: TGTGCCAGCAGTGAACGGCGGTATAGCAATCAGCCCCAGCATTTT

d_gene: .
j_gene: TRBJ1-2
abundance: .
v_gene: TRBV27
CDR3aa: CASSLASGNYGYTF
CDR3nt: TGTGCCAGCAGTTTGGCGTCAGGGAACTATGGCTACACCTTC

d_gene: .
j_gene: TRBJ2-7
abundance: .
v_gene: TRBV11-2
CDR3aa: CASSLAGPPYEQYF
CDR3nt: TGTGCCAGCAGCTTAGCCGGGCCCCCCTACGAGCAGTACTTC

d_gene: .
j_gene: TRBJ2-7
abundance: .
v_gene: TRBV2
CDR3aa: CATSRTEGSYEQYF
CDR3nt: TGTGCCACCTCAAGGACAGAGGGATCCTACGAGCAGTACTTC

d_gene: .
j_gene: TRBJ2-7
abundance: .
v_gene: TRBV7-2
CDR3aa: CASSFDREAYEQYF
CDR3nt: TGTGCCAGCAGCTTCGACCGGGAAGCCTACGAGCAGTACTTC

d_gene: .
j_gene: TRBJ1-2
abundance: .
v_gene: TRBV7-9
CDR3aa: CASSDYRQYGYTF
CDR3nt: TGTGCCAGCAGCGACTATAGACAGTATGGCTACACCTTC

d_gene: .
j_gene: TRBJ2-2
abundance: .
v_gene: TRBV2
CDR3aa: CASSGSTTNTGELFF
CDR3nt: TGTGCCAGCAGTGGAAGCACCACGAACACCGGGGAGCTGTTTTTT

d_gene: .
j_gene: TRBJ2-5
abundance: .
v_gene: TRBV5-1
CDR3aa: CASSRRDTEGAQYF
CDR3nt: TGCGCCAGCAGCCGCCGGGACACGGAAGGGGCCCAGTACTTC

d_gene: .
j_gene: TRBJ2-3
abundance: .
v_gene: TRBV5-1
CDR3aa: CASSSGDGARTQYF
CDR3nt: TGCGCCAGCAGCTCGGGGGACGGCGCCCGTACGCAGTATTTT

d_gene: .
j_gene: TRBJ2-1
abundance: once
v_gene: TRBV19
CDR3aa: CASIHRNEQFF
CDR3nt: TGTGCCAGTATACATCGAAATGAGCAGTTCTTC

d_gene: TRBD1
j_gene: TRBJ2-1
abundance: .
v_gene: TRBV7-3
CDR3aa: CASSVTGTGRANEQFF
CDR3nt: TGTGCCAGCAGCGTTACCGGGACAGGGCGAGCGAATGAGCAGTTCTTC

d_gene: TRBD2
j_gene: TRBJ2-1
abundance: once
v_gene: TRBV28
CDR3aa: CASSRREIYNEQFF
CDR3nt: TGTGCCAGCAGTAGGCGGGAGATCTACAATGAGCAGTTCTTC

d_gene: .
j_gene: TRBJ1-1
abundance: .
v_gene: TRBV7-2
CDR3aa: CASSFYGDTEAFF
CDR3nt: TGTGCCAGCAGCTTTTATGGTGACACTGAAGCTTTCTTT

d_gene: .
j_gene: TRBJ2-7
abundance: once
v_gene: TRBV2
CDR3aa: CASTGQIDSYEQYF
CDR3nt: TGTGCCAGCACCGGACAGATAGACTCCTACGAGCAGTACTTC

d_gene: TRBD1
j_gene: TRBJ1-2
abundance: .
v_gene: TRBV6-5
CDR3aa: CASSWRDSLGYTF
CDR3nt: TGTGCCAGCAGTTGGCGGGACAGCCTTGGCTACACCTTC

d_gene: TRBD1
j_gene: TRBJ1-6
abundance: few
v_gene: TRBV6-5
CDR3aa: CASSYTTGEDSPLHF
CDR3nt: TGTGCCAGCAGTTACACGACAGGGGAGGATTCACCCCTCCACTTT

d_gene: TRBD2
j_gene: TRBJ2-6
abundance: .
v_gene: TRBV5-8
CDR3aa: CASSLTGLAGVGANVLTF
CDR3nt: TGTGCCAGCAGCCTGACGGGACTAGCGGGAGTTGGGGCCAACGTCCTGACTTTC

d_gene: .
j_gene: TRBJ1-3
abundance: few
v_gene: TRBV7-9
CDR3aa: CASSRGTANPIYF
CDR3nt: TGTGCCAGCAGCCGCGGGACGGCCAACCCCATATATTTT

d_gene: .
j_gene: TRBJ2-1
abundance: .
v_gene: TRBV10-2
CDR3aa: CASSAGFDPNNEQFF
CDR3nt: TGCGCCAGCAGTGCTGGCTTCGACCCTAACAATGAGCAGTTCTTC

d_gene: .
j_gene: TRBJ2-1
abundance: .
v_gene: TRBV7-7
CDR3aa: CASSLAGTNEQFF
CDR3nt: TGTGCCAGCAGCTTAGCCGGCACAAATGAGCAGTTCTTC

d_gene: .
j_gene: TRBJ1-3
abundance: .
v_gene: TRBV18
CDR3aa: CASSPLRDPGNTIYF
CDR3nt: TGTGCCAGCTCACCCCTCAGGGACCCTGGAAACACCATATATTTT

d_gene: .
j_gene: TRBJ2-7
abundance: .
v_gene: TRBV29-1
CDR3aa: CSVELPGGWREQYF
CDR3nt: TGCAGCGTTGAACTCCCGGGGGGCTGGAGGGAGCAGTACTTC

d_gene: .
j_gene: TRBJ2-7
abundance: few
v_gene: TRBV2
CDR3aa: CASRRTEYEQYF
CDR3nt: TGTGCCAGCAGGCGGACAGAGTACGAGCAGTACTTC

d_gene: TRBD1
j_gene: TRBJ2-7
abundance: .
v_gene: TRBV30
CDR3aa: CASTGTGDYEEQYF
CDR3nt: TGTGCCTCCACCGGGACAGGAGACTACGAGGAGCAGTACTTC

d_gene: TRBD1
j_gene: TRBJ2-2
abundance: .
v_gene: TRBV2
CDR3aa: CASSYRGLAGELFF
CDR3nt: TGTGCCAGCAGCTACAGGGGGCTCGCCGGGGAGCTGTTTTTT

d_gene: .
j_gene: TRBJ2-3
abundance: once
v_gene: TRBV7-2
CDR3aa: CASSKIGGLLITDTQYF
CDR3nt: TGTGCCAGCAGCAAAATAGGCGGACTACTCATCACAGATACGCAGTATTTT

d_gene: TRBD2
j_gene: TRBJ2-2
abundance: .
v_gene: TRBV7-3
CDR3aa: CASSFLAGVETGELFF
CDR3nt: TGTGCCAGCAGCTTTCTAGCGGGGGTTGAGACCGGGGAGCTGTTTTTT

d_gene: .
j_gene: TRBJ1-2
abundance: once
v_gene: TRBV7-9
CDR3aa: CASRSRGYTF
CDR3nt: TGTGCCAGCCGCAGTAGGGGCTACACCTTC

d_gene: TRBD2
j_gene: TRBJ2-3
abundance: .
v_gene: TRBV7-9
CDR3aa: CASSLAASGGGDTQYF
CDR3nt: TGTGCCAGCAGCTTAGCGGCTAGCGGGGGAGGAGATACGCAGTATTTT

d_gene: .
j_gene: TRBJ2-2
abundance: .
v_gene: TRBV9
CDR3aa: CASSREPNTGELFF
CDR3nt: TGTGCCAGCAGCCGGGAACCGAACACCGGGGAGCTGTTTTTT

d_gene: .
j_gene: TRBJ2-5
abundance: .
v_gene: TRBV30
CDR3aa: CAWSVWQETQYF
CDR3nt: TGTGCCTGGAGTGTATGGCAAGAGACCCAGTACTTC

d_gene: .
j_gene: TRBJ1-3
abundance: .
v_gene: TRBV19
CDR3aa: CASSMAVSGNTIYF
CDR3nt: TGTGCCAGTAGTATGGCCGTCTCTGGAAACACCATATATTTT

d_gene: .
j_gene: TRBJ1-4
abundance: .
v_gene: TRBV14
CDR3aa: CASSQRAGGAEKLFF
CDR3nt: TGTGCCAGCAGCCAAAGGGCCGGGGGCGCGGAAAAACTGTTTTTT

d_gene: TRBD2
j_gene: TRBJ2-5
abundance: .
v_gene: TRBV9
CDR3aa: CASTITGGAQETQYF
CDR3nt: TGTGCCAGCACCATCACCGGGGGGGCGCAGGAGACCCAGTACTTC

d_gene: TRBD2
j_gene: TRBJ2-4
abundance: once
v_gene: TRBV4-2
CDR3aa: CASSQVEWTSGNDQYF
CDR3nt: TGTGCCAGCAGCCAAGTCGAATGGACTAGCGGGAACGATCAGTACTTC

d_gene: .
j_gene: TRBJ1-1
abundance: .
v_gene: TRBV5-1
CDR3aa: CASSFNIGGNTEAFF
CDR3nt: TGCGCCAGCAGCTTTAACATCGGAGGGAACACTGAAGCTTTCTTT

d_gene: .
j_gene: TRBJ2-1
abundance: .
v_gene: TRBV9
CDR3aa: CASSVGWGAVPEQFF
CDR3nt: TGTGCCAGCAGCGTAGGCTGGGGGGCCGTTCCGGAGCAGTTCTTC

d_gene: TRBD1
j_gene: TRBJ2-7
abundance: .
v_gene: TRBV25-1
CDR3aa: CASSGQGTGEQYF
CDR3nt: TGTGCCAGCAGTGGACAGGGAACGGGCGAGCAGTACTTC

d_gene: TRBD1
j_gene: TRBJ2-1
abundance: .
v_gene: TRBV2
CDR3aa: CASSGGTGGRNEQFF
CDR3nt: TGTGCCAGCAGCGGGGGGACAGGGGGTAGGAATGAGCAGTTCTTC

d_gene: .
j_gene: TRBJ1-2
abundance: .
v_gene: TRBV5-1
CDR3aa: CASSIGQTNYGYTF
CDR3nt: TGCGCCAGCAGCATCGGACAGACTAACTATGGCTACACCTTC

d_gene: .
j_gene: TRBJ2-2
abundance: once
v_gene: TRBV5-6
CDR3aa: CASSLLGAGELFF
CDR3nt: TGTGCCAGCAGCCTGCTTGGAGCCGGGGAGCTGTTTTTT

d_gene: .
j_gene: TRBJ2-3
abundance: .
v_gene: TRBV10-1
CDR3aa: CASSETRRATDTQYF
CDR3nt: TGCGCCAGCAGTGAGACTAGGAGGGCCACAGATACGCAGTATTTT

d_gene: TRBD2
j_gene: TRBJ2-7
abundance: .
v_gene: TRBV5-1
CDR3aa: CASSLAGLAGGGEQYF
CDR3nt: TGCGCCAGCAGCTTGGCCGGACTAGCGGGAGGTGGCGAGCAGTACTTC

d_gene: .
j_gene: TRBJ1-1
abundance: few
v_gene: TRBV6-5
CDR3aa: CASSYGGLMSTEAFF
CDR3nt: TGTGCCAGCAGTTACGGGGGGCTGATGAGCACTGAAGCTTTCTTT

d_gene: TRBD1
j_gene: TRBJ2-7
abundance: .
v_gene: TRBV18
CDR3aa: CASSLQGAYEQYF
CDR3nt: TGTGCCAGCTCACTCCAGGGGGCCTACGAGCAGTACTTC

d_gene: .
j_gene: TRBJ1-1
abundance: few
v_gene: TRBV14
CDR3aa: CASSRQTGAYTEAFF
CDR3nt: TGTGCCAGCAGCCGACAGACGGGCGCGTACACTGAAGCTTTCTTT

d_gene: TRBD1
j_gene: TRBJ1-5
abundance: .
v_gene: TRBV11-3
CDR3aa: CASSLGQTEPQHF
CDR3nt: TGTGCCAGCAGCTTGGGACAGACAGAGCCCCAGCATTTT

d_gene: .
j_gene: TRBJ1-6
abundance: .
v_gene: TRBV5-5
CDR3aa: CASSLEPNSPLHF
CDR3nt: TGTGCCAGCAGCTTGGAACCGAATTCACCCCTCCACTTT

d_gene: .
j_gene: TRBJ2-5
abundance: .
v_gene: TRBV5-5
CDR3aa: CASSLTLGRVETQYF
CDR3nt: TGTGCCAGCAGCTTGACCCTAGGAAGAGTTGAGACCCAGTACTTC